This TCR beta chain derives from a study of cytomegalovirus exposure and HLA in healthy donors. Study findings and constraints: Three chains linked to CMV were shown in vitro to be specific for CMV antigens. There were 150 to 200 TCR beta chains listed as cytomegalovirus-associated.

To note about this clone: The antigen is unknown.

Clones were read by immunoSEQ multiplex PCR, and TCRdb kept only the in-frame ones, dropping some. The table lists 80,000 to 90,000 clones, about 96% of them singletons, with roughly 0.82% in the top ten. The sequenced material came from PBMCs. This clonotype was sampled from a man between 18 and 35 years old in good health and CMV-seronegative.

The DNA for the CDR3 is TGTGCCAGCAGCTTAGGACTAGCGGAGGCACCAGATACGCAGTATTTT. Its translation is CASSLGLAEAPDTQYF. The chain couples TRBV7-8 to TRBJ2-3; TRBD2 matches 9 bases. The CDR3 is 16 residues long. Unmatched junction bases numbered 6, after V lost 1 base and J lost 4 bases. Germline lookup yields CDR1 SGHVS and CDR2 FQNEAQ.